A single sample is the source of the 26 T cell receptor beta chains below, sequenced in a study of cytomegalovirus exposure and HLA in healthy donors. The PCR ran on 60 Vbeta and 13 Jbeta primers. Generated by immunoSEQ multiplex PCR, the TCRdb table keeps only in-frame clones and is missing some. The sample includes over 200,000 clones, approximately 80% of them seen just once. Material: PBMCs. Receptors were obtained from a male donor in good health and CMV-seronegative.

The genes are TRBV9 and TRBJ2-1; D unresolved. V was trimmed by 0 bases and J by 5 bases, leaving 12 bases between them. The germline gives CDR1 SGDLS, CDR2 YYNGEE. This CDR3 is built from 15 residues. The CDR3 sequence is CASSVVGAMDNEQFF. The DNA of the CDR3 is TGTGCCAGCAGCGTAGTTGGAGCTATGGACAATGAGCAGTTCTTC.

The chain has TRBV6-5 and TRBJ1-2; no clear D. Trimming shortened V by 6 bases and J by 5 bases, and 10 bases separated the two germline ends. Germline V CDR1 and CDR2: MNHEY, SVGAGI. This CDR3 spans 12 amino acids. The CDR3 loop reads CASRPGLYGYTF. CDR3 sequence (DNA): TGTGCCAGCAGACCTGGACTGTATGGCTACACCTTC.

The genes are TRBV25-1 and TRBJ1-1, with D possibly matching TRBD1 (5 bases). The V end lost 2 bases, the J end lost 5 bases, and 9 bases lay between the germline ends. Germline V gives CDR1 MGHDK, CDR2 SYGVNS. This CDR3 comprises 13 residues. In DNA, the CDR3 is TGTGCCAGCAGTGAAATTGACAGTACTGAAGCTTTCTTT. Its protein is CASSEIDSTEAFF.

The V and J genes are TRBV6-5 and TRBJ2-5, with D tentatively TRBD1 (5 bases). This CDR3 has 11 amino acids. Germline-derived CDR1 and CDR2 are MNHEY and SVGAGI. V lost 5 bases and J 4 bases, leaving 5 bases between the germline ends. CDR3 residues: CASSDRETQYF. The CDR3 nucleotides read TGTGCCAGCAGTGACAGAGAGACCCAGTACTTC.

The chain employs TRBV10-2 and TRBJ2-7; 7 bases are shared with TRBD1. Looked up from germline, CDR1 is WSHSY and CDR2 is SAAADI. The J segment lost 5 bases and the V segment lost 2 bases, leaving 6 bases of the junction unmatched. This CDR3 comprises 14 residues. The CDR3 DNA reads as TGCGCCAGCAGTGAGAGACAGGGCCGAGACGAGCAGTACTTC. It translates to CASSERQGRDEQYF.

This clone has a handful of counts. The CDR3 region is CASSYNHREFPYEQYF. For the CDR3, the DNA is TGTGCCAGCAGTTACAATCACAGGGAATTTCCCTACGAGCAGTACTTC. This chain joins TRBV6-6 and TRBJ2-7; TRBD1 might be the D (6 bases). V shed 2 bases and J shed 2 bases, with 16 bases lying between them. The CDR3 runs 16 residues. CDR1 and CDR2 (germline): MNHNY, SVGAGI (reference sequence).

The rearrangement links TRBV6-6 to TRBJ2-1; 8 nucleotides line up with TRBD1. Per the germline V gene, CDR1 is MNHNY and CDR2 is SVGAGI (reference sequence). V trimming: 7 bases; J trimming: 7 bases; junction bases outside the gene matches: 9. This CDR3 region has 14 residues. CDR3 loop: CASMIQGEENEQFF. The CDR3 DNA reads as TGTGCCAGCATGATACAGGGGGAAGAAAATGAGCAGTTCTTC.

This chain uses TRBV5-1 with TRBJ2-5; 9 bases align to TRBD1. The CDR3 is made up of 15 amino acids. The V segment lost 3 bases and the J segment 4 bases; nucleotides outside the gene matches: 7. Per the germline V gene, CDR1 is SGHRS and CDR2 is YFSETQ. The CDR3 nucleotides are TGCGCCAGCAGCTCCGGAGGACAGGGGTTAGAGACCCAGTACTTC. Protein product: CASSSGGQGLETQYF. The full variable domain, rest sourced from reference TRBV5-1 and TRBJ2-5, is KAGVTQTPRYLIKTRGQQVTLSCSPISGHRSVSWYQQTPGQGLQFLFEYFSETQRNKGNFPGRFSGRQFSNSRSEMNVSTLELGDSALYLCASSSGGQGLETQYFGPGTRLLVL.

The chain joins TRBV6-1 to TRBJ2-5, with 9 nucleotides matching TRBD2. V lost 0 bases, J lost 5 bases, and 4 bases stayed unmatched. The CDR3 is 15 amino acids. Per germline, CDR1 MNHNS and CDR2 SASEGT. In DNA form, the CDR3 reads TGTGCCAGCAGTGAAGCGATAGCGGGAGTGGAGACCCAGTACTTC. Its translation is CASSEAIAGVETQYF.

This sequence joins TRBV5-1 and TRBJ1-2, with D possibly matching TRBD1 (6 bases). CDR3 length equals 13 residues. The V end lost 4 bases, the J end lost 3 bases, and 10 bases lay between the germline ends. The germline V gene encodes CDR1 SGHRS and CDR2 YFSETQ. The CDR3 coding sequence is TGCGCCAGCAGCCGACAGGCCTACTATGGCTACACCTTC. Its translation: CASSRQAYYGYTF. Complete variable domain (other parts from reference TRBV5-1 and TRBJ1-2): KAGVTQTPRYLIKTRGQQVTLSCSPISGHRSVSWYQQTPGQGLQFLFEYFSETQRNKGNFPGRFSGRQFSNSRSEMNVSTLELGDSALYLCASSRQAYYGYTFGSGTRLTVV.

V usage is TRBV6-1 and J usage is TRBJ2-7; 15 bases agree with TRBD2. From germline, CDR1 is MNHNS and CDR2 SASEGT. There are 14 residues in the CDR3. The V and J ends lost 6 bases and 6 bases, in that order; junction bases with no gene match: 3. CDR3 region: CASSGLAGGGEQYF. CDR3 DNA: TGTGCCAGCAGCGGACTAGCGGGAGGGGGCGAGCAGTACTTC.

Details on this clone: Other nucleotide sequences in the sample specify the same CDR3. The rearrangement joins TRBV5-1 to TRBJ1-1; 9 bases match TRBD1. J was trimmed by 0 bases and V by 3 bases; bases with no gene match: 3. The germline gives CDR1 SGHRS, CDR2 YFSETQ. The CDR3 has 15 residues. This CDR3 is CASSWGQGLNTEAFF. CDR3 bases: TGCGCCAGCAGCTGGGGACAGGGACTGAACACTGAAGCTTTCTTT.

On this clone: An end of the junction does not agree with germline; a read error may underlie this. The chain links TRBV7-9 to TRBJ1-2, with D maybe TRBD1 (6 bases). The CDR3 is made up of 12 amino acids. Germline values: CDR1 SEHNR, CDR2 FQNEAQ (reference sequence). CDR3 coding DNA: TGTTCCAGCAGCTTTACAGGGAGCGGCTACACCTTC. As protein: CSSSFTGSGYTF.

The chain carries TRBV10-3 and TRBJ1-1; 10 bases match TRBD1. The CDR3 consists of 16 residues. Germline CDR1 ENHRY, CDR2 SYGVKD. V shed 4 bases and J 3 bases; nucleotides not matched to a gene: 8. The CDR3 DNA reads as TGTGCCATCAGTGCTTGGACAGGGGGGGAACACACTGAAGCTTTCTTT. This gives the protein CAISAWTGGEHTEAFF.

The chain links TRBV7-6 to TRBJ2-5, with TRBD2 matching over 11 bases. J was trimmed by 2 bases and V by 1 base; bases with no gene match: 6. The CDR3 length is 17 residues. Germline V lookup: CDR1 SGHVS, CDR2 FNYEAQ. Here the CDR3 reads CASSLGVAGGFQETQYF. Here the CDR3 DNA reads TGTGCCAGCAGCTTAGGGGTAGCGGGAGGGTTTCAAGAGACCCAGTACTTC.

The CDR3 loop reads CASSEAGTSGKGSGANVLTF. DNA of the CDR3: TGTGCCAGCAGCGAAGCCGGGACTAGCGGGAAAGGATCTGGGGCCAACGTCCTGACTTTC. The chain has TRBV9 and TRBJ2-6, with 13 bases aligning to TRBD2. Germline V gene sequence: CDR1 SGDLS, CDR2 YYNGEE. CDR3 length equals 20 residues. V was clipped by 3 bases and J by 1 base; unmatched bases: 10.

The chain links TRBV18 to TRBJ2-7; 7 bases align to TRBD1. This CDR3 spans 14 amino acids. Per the germline V gene, CDR1 is KGHSH and CDR2 is LQKENI. The junction had 8 bases not matched to a gene; V was cut back by 5 bases and J by 4 bases. CDR3 amino acids: CASSTKWDSYEQYF. The CDR3 DNA follows: TGTGCCAGCTCAACGAAATGGGACAGTTACGAGCAGTACTTC.

V usage is TRBV5-3 and J usage is TRBJ1-2, with D possibly TRBD1 on 5 matching bases. TRBV5-3 is an ORF for which the function is uncertain. The V gene lost 2 bases and the J gene lost 4 bases, with 9 bases spanning the gap. The CDR3 extends over 13 amino acids. In DNA, the CDR3 is TGTGCCAGAAGCTTTGCGGGGACCTATGGCTACACCTTC. This translates into CARSFAGTYGYTF.

J is TRBJ2-7 and V is TRBV27, with 8 nucleotides matching TRBD1. Trimming removed 3 bases from V and 7 bases from J; junction bases left unmatched: 5. CDR3 length: 13 amino acids. Germline V gene lookup returns CDR1 MNHEY and CDR2 SMNVEV (reference sequence). DNA for the CDR3: TGTGCCAGCAGTTTCAGGGGGCCGGGTGAGCAGTACTTC. As protein: CASSFRGPGEQYF.

V is TRBV19 and J is TRBJ1-5, with 7 nucleotides matching TRBD1. V trimming: 6 bases; J trimming: 2 bases; junction bases outside the gene matches: 7. This CDR3 is built from 15 residues. The germline gives CDR1 LNHDA, CDR2 SQIVND (reference sequence). Here the CDR3 DNA reads TGTGCCAGTAGAGGTGACGGACAGGGCAATCAGCCCCAGCATTTT. Its protein product is CASRGDGQGNQPQHF. The complete variable domain, with remaining parts taken from reference TRBV19 and TRBJ1-5, reads DGGITQSPKYLFRKEGQNVTLSCEQNLNHDAMYWYRQDPGQGLRLIYYSQIVNDFQKGDIAEGYSVSREKKESFPLTVTSAQKNPTAFYLCASRGDGQGNQPQHFGDGTRLSIL.

This clone has just a few counts. J is TRBJ1-4 and V is TRBV2, with 7 bases fitting TRBD1. The V gene's germline CDR1 is SNHLY and CDR2 FYNNEI. The V gene end was trimmed by 6 bases and the J gene end by 3 bases; junction bases not matched to a gene: 7. CDR3 length: 15 amino acids. The CDR3 spells CASRETGTANEKLFF. CDR3 nucleotide sequence: TGTGCCAGCAGGGAAACCGGGACAGCTAATGAAAAACTGTTTTTT.

This clone was seen more than once but under ten times. This sequence joins TRBV10-2 and TRBJ2-1, with 11 bases matching TRBD2. Per germline, CDR1 WSHSY and CDR2 SAAADI. The CDR3 consists of 15 residues. Unmatched junction bases numbered 7, after V lost 6 bases and J lost 6 bases. This chain's CDR3 is CASRILAGVINEQFF. The CDR3 DNA reads TGCGCCAGCAGGATACTAGCGGGAGTTATCAATGAGCAGTTCTTC.

The chain uses TRBV19 and TRBJ1-2; 9 nucleotides agree with TRBD1. Germline V gene lookup returns CDR1 LNHDA and CDR2 SQIVND (reference sequence). This CDR3 has 15 residues. V shed 5 bases, J shed 2 bases, and the junction held 6 bases outside the gene matches. CDR3 sequence: CASSGLTGGNYGYTF. The CDR3 DNA follows: TGTGCCAGTAGTGGATTGACAGGGGGAAACTATGGCTACACCTTC.

This clone has only one observation. This chain uses TRBV6-5 with TRBJ2-3; 8 positions match TRBD1. The CDR3 totals 15 residues. With V trimmed by 6 bases and J by 2 bases, 7 bases remained unmatched. Germline CDR1 and CDR2: MNHEY and SVGAGI. The CDR3 DNA reads TGTGCCAGCAGACTCCAGGGGGCGCACACAGATACGCAGTATTTT. This sequence encodes CASRLQGAHTDTQYF.

The genes are TRBV5-1 and TRBJ2-1; TRBD2 aligns across 9 bases. This CDR3 has 15 residues. The germline CDR1 and CDR2 sequences are SGHRS and YFSETQ. Unmatched junction bases numbered 5, after V lost 2 bases and J lost 5 bases. CDR3 region: CASSFTAGGHNEQFF. CDR3 coding DNA: TGCGCCAGCAGCTTCACAGCGGGAGGACACAATGAGCAGTTCTTC.

The chain couples TRBV27 to TRBJ1-1; no clear D. V lost 5 bases and J lost 4, with 14 bases in between. CDR3 size: 14 residues. Germline loops: CDR1 MNHEY, CDR2 SMNVEV (reference sequence). Written as DNA, the CDR3 is TGTGCCAGCAGTACCCCCGGGAACCCCACTGAAGCTTTCTTT. Its protein product is CASSTPGNPTEAFF.